This T cell receptor beta chain originates from a study of beta chain features in type 1 diabetes. The CDR3 has 14 residues. The ends lost 4 bases at V and 6 bases at J; junction bases unmatched: 7. The germline V gene has CDR1 SNHLY and CDR2 FYNNEI. Isolated RNA was reverse transcribed in full, so expressed TCRB transcripts were sequenced. Profiling relied on immunoSEQ multiplex PCR, and the TCRdb table lists in-frame clones only, not all of them. The table includes 350,000 or so clones, around 19% detected once. This clone came up a few times. The chain has TRBV2 and TRBJ1-2; 8 nucleotides match TRBD1. Sequenced input: naive CD4+ T cells from blood. The receptor's source is a young woman in good health. This chain's CDR3 is CASSGGWTGNGYTF. CDR3 coding DNA: TGTGCCAGCAGTGGAGGGTGGACAGGGAATGGCTACACCTTC.